Shown below are 27 T cell receptor beta chains from a single sample sequenced in a study of CD8 T cells in Susac syndrome. An input of about 0.5 to 1 ug of RNA was subjected to reverse transcription using random hexamers. TCRdb analysed the immunoSEQ multiplex PCR reads with MiXCR anew, one entry per CDR3 protein. The data hold about 120,000 distinct CDR3 sequences, with about nine tenths observed a single time. Sequencing was carried out using CD4+ T cells from PBMCs. The receptors were sampled from a human donor in good health.

The rearrangement joins TRBV9 to TRBJ2-5, with unresolved D. Germline V gives CDR1 SGDLS, CDR2 YYNGEE. This CDR3 spans 14 amino acids. V lost 0 bases and J 2 bases, leaving 8 bases between the germline ends. This CDR3 reads CASSVGRLQETQYF. Written as DNA, the CDR3 is TGTGCCAGCAGCGTAGGCAGGCTTCAAGAGACCCAGTACTTC.

V and J are TRBV28 and TRBJ2-7; no firm D call. V lost 7 bases and J lost 0, with 7 bases in between. CDR3 size: 12 residues. Looked up from germline, CDR1 is MDHEN and CDR2 is SYDVKM. This CDR3 reads CASTQGSYEQYF. DNA of the CDR3: TGTGCCAGCACGCAAGGCTCCTACGAGCAGTACTTC.

The chain employs TRBV4-3 and TRBJ1-1, with D possibly being TRBD1 (5 bases). Trimming removed 0 bases from V and 6 bases from J, with 14 bases in between. Germline CDR1 reads LGHNA; CDR2 reads YSLEER. The CDR3 runs to 15 residues. CDR3 in amino acids: CASSQDIAGFPEAFF. The CDR3 DNA is TGCGCCAGCAGCCAAGATATAGCAGGGTTCCCTGAAGCTTTCTTT.

This clonotype occurred a few times. J is TRBJ1-1 and V is TRBV7-2; possible D gene TRBD1, 6 bases. CDR1 and CDR2 from the germline V gene are SGHTA and FQGNSA. V lost 3 bases, J lost 0 bases, and 8 bases lay in between. The CDR3 runs 14 residues. This chain's CDR3 is CASSLGGLNTEAFF. In DNA form, the CDR3 reads TGTGCCAGCAGCTTGGGGGGCCTGAACACTGAAGCTTTCTTT.

In DNA, the CDR3 is TGTGCCAGCAGCTCTAGACCGGGGGATGCTTCCAATTCACCCCTCCACTTT. This codes for CASSSRPGDASNSPLHF. V and J are TRBV13 and TRBJ1-6, with D maybe TRBD1 (5 bases). The CDR3 loop spans 17 amino acids. Trimming pared 4 bases from V and 7 bases from J, leaving 20 bases between. Germline values: CDR1 PRHDT, CDR2 FYEKMQ (reference sequence).

The J gene is TRBJ1-2, the V gene TRBV6-5; 7 bases agree with TRBD1. V gave up 5 bases and J gave up 2 bases; unmatched junction bases: 2. This CDR3 spans 13 amino acids. The germline V gene encodes CDR1 MNHEY and CDR2 SVGAGI. The CDR3, as DNA: TGTGCCAGCAGTCTGGGACAGAACTATGGCTACACCTTC. Translated, it gives CASSLGQNYGYTF.

The gene calls are TRBV30 and TRBJ1-3; D gene ambiguous. There are 16 residues in the CDR3. V was cut by 2 bases and J by 0 bases, with 14 bases left in between. Germline CDR1 is GTSNPN and CDR2 is SVGIG (reference sequence). DNA for the CDR3: TGTGCCTGGAGTCTTGCTGGCGGCTCCTCTGGAAACACCATATATTTT. Its translation: CAWSLAGGSSGNTIYF. Variable domain in full (rest from reference TRBV30 and TRBJ1-3): SQTIHQWPATLVQPVGSPLSLECTVEGTSNPNLYWYRQAAGRGLQLLFYSVGIGQISSEVPQNLSASRPQDRQFILSSKKLLLSDSGFYLCAWSLAGGSSGNTIYFGEGSWLTVV.

V and J are TRBV20-1 and TRBJ1-1; possible D gene TRBD1, 6 bases. Trimming removed 3 bases from V and 1 base from J, with 12 bases in between. Germline V gene sequence: CDR1 DFQATT, CDR2 SNEGSKA (reference sequence). This CDR3 has 14 residues. The CDR3 DNA sequence: TGCAGTGCTAGGCGGGGACAATCGAACACTGAAGCTTTCTTT. Its translation: CSARRGQSNTEAFF.

J is TRBJ1-1 and V is TRBV6-5; 8 bases match TRBD1. Germline trimming cut 1 base from V and 0 bases from J; bases unmatched to any gene: 7. The CDR3 covers 17 residues. Germline V gene sequence: CDR1 MNHEY, CDR2 SVGAGI. The CDR3 region is CASSYFRTGNMNTEAFF. CDR3 sequence (DNA): TGTGCCAGCAGTTACTTCAGGACAGGGAATATGAACACTGAAGCTTTCTTT.

The V and J genes are TRBV27 and TRBJ1-1; D is uncertain. Germline V lookup: CDR1 MNHEY, CDR2 SMNVEV (reference sequence). V was trimmed by 4 bases and J by 1 base, leaving 13 bases between them. The CDR3 spans 15 residues. The chain's CDR3 is CASSSPWTGNTEAFF. The CDR3 DNA is TGTGCCAGCAGTTCACCCTGGACCGGGAACACTGAAGCTTTCTTT.

The gene calls are TRBV12-3 or TRBV12-4 and TRBJ1-1; D remains unclear. This CDR3 spans 12 amino acids. V was cut by 7 bases and J by 7 bases, with 13 bases left in between. In nucleotides, the CDR3 is TGTGCCAGCAATTTGTCTGGTCTTGAAGCTTTCTTT. Translation gives CASNLSGLEAFF.

The chain has TRBV12-3 or TRBV12-4 and TRBJ1-5; 10 positions agree with TRBD1. The CDR3 length is 15 residues. Germline trimming cut 4 bases from V and 7 bases from J; bases unmatched to any gene: 7. The CDR3 DNA is TGTGCCAGCAGTTACGACAGGGGGCGGGAACAGCCCCAGCATTTT. Amino acid sequence: CASSYDRGREQPQHF.

The V and J genes are TRBV19 and TRBJ2-3, with D unresolved. V was cut by 6 bases and J by 2 bases, with 12 bases left in between. Germline lookup yields CDR1 LNHDA and CDR2 SQIVND (reference sequence). CDR3 length: 14 amino acids. The chain's CDR3 is CASRALGPTDTQYF. DNA for the CDR3: TGTGCCAGTAGAGCTTTGGGCCCCACAGATACGCAGTATTTT.

This chain connects TRBV6-1 to TRBJ1-4, with 10 bases fitting TRBD1. V dropped 8 bases and J dropped 7; count of bases not matched to a gene: 10. CDR1 and CDR2 from the germline V gene are MNHNS and SASEGT. This CDR3 spans 15 amino acids. The CDR3, as DNA: TGTGCCAGCGGCGGGACAGGGGATAGAGGTGAAAAACTGTTTTTT. Amino acid sequence: CASGGTGDRGEKLFF.

A single count supports this clonotype. Here the CDR3 DNA reads TGTGCCAGCTCACCTGGGGTAGCGGGAGGCCCCCAGACCCAGTACTTC. This gives the protein CASSPGVAGGPQTQYF. The rearrangement links TRBV18 to TRBJ2-5; 10 bases align to TRBD2. This CDR3 is built from 16 residues. In germline, CDR1 is KGHSH, CDR2 LQKENI. J gave up 6 bases and V 3 bases, and 10 bases lay outside the gene matches.

The chain combines TRBV20-1 with TRBJ2-3; tentative D call: TRBD2 (6 bases). Trimming pared 5 bases from V and 2 bases from J, leaving 20 bases between. The CDR3 extends over 16 amino acids. Germline V gene data show CDR1 as DFQATT and CDR2 as SNEGSKA (reference sequence). The DNA for the CDR3 is TGCAGTGCTGGAGGGACTGGGGGTGGCGTCACAGATACGCAGTATTTT. Amino acid sequence: CSAGGTGGGVTDTQYF.

The chain has TRBV7-9 and TRBJ2-1; 9 bases are a match to TRBD1. The germline CDR1 and CDR2 sequences are SEHNR and FQNEAQ (reference sequence). V shed 6 bases, J shed 4 bases, and the junction held 7 bases outside the gene matches. This CDR3 is built from 15 residues. CDR3 nucleotides: TGTGCCAGCAGTTTGGGACAGGGCCAATACAATGAGCAGTTCTTC. Encoded protein: CASSLGQGQYNEQFF.

This chain joins TRBV7-2 and TRBJ2-5; possibly TRBD1 for D (6 bases). The CDR3 is 15 residues long. V shed 5 bases and J shed 2 bases, with 15 bases lying between them. Germline V gives CDR1 SGHTA, CDR2 FQGNSA. The CDR3 spells CASSQDGQLQETQYF. CDR3 DNA: TGTGCCAGCAGCCAAGACGGACAGTTACAAGAGACCCAGTACTTC.

The CDR3 sequence is CASSPVQSYGYTF. In DNA form, the CDR3 reads TGTGCCAGCAGCCCCGTCCAATCCTATGGCTACACCTTC. This rearrangement joins TRBV5-4 to TRBJ1-2; D remains unclear. This CDR3 spans 13 amino acids. The V gene's germline CDR1 is SGHNT and CDR2 YYREEE (reference sequence). V lost 4 bases and J 4 bases, leaving 11 bases between the germline ends.

The genes are TRBV27 and TRBJ1-5; D is unclear. CDR3 length: 13 amino acids. Trimming stripped 8 bases from V and 5 bases from J, with 13 bases between. CDR1 is MNHEY, CDR2 SMNVEV, per germline (reference sequence). Here the CDR3 DNA reads TGTGCCAGCCGGCGGGCAGGAGATCAGCCCCAGCATTTT. Amino acid sequence: CASRRAGDQPQHF.

The chain is built from TRBV29-1 and TRBJ1-2; 8 bases are a match to TRBD1. Germline V gene sequence: CDR1 SQVTM, CDR2 ANQGSEA. Losses at the gene ends were 6 bases for V and 3 bases for J; bases not matched to a gene: 6. The CDR3 is 13 residues long. CDR3 amino acids: CSVDRGPYYGYTF. The CDR3 DNA is TGCAGCGTAGACAGGGGACCCTACTATGGCTACACCTTC.

In its sample, this clonotype was seen once. This sequence joins TRBV12-3 or TRBV12-4 and TRBJ2-6; tentative D call: TRBD1 (5 bases). V lost 6 bases and J lost 5, with 14 bases in between. The CDR3 has 15 amino acids. The CDR3 loop is CASRLQGLRANVLTF. CDR3 nucleotides: TGTGCCAGCAGACTTCAGGGTCTTAGGGCCAACGTCCTGACTTTC.

The chain recombines TRBV5-1 with TRBJ2-1; no clear D. Trimming removed 0 bases from V and 3 bases from J, with 10 bases in between. Germline lookup yields CDR1 SGHRS and CDR2 YFSETQ. The CDR3 is made up of 15 amino acids. This chain's CDR3 is CASSLAQVDYNEQFF. The DNA of the CDR3 is TGCGCCAGCAGCTTGGCCCAGGTAGACTACAATGAGCAGTTCTTC.

The gene calls are TRBV7-2 and TRBJ2-1, with 13 bases identical to TRBD2. The junction had 2 bases not matched to a gene; V was cut back by 5 bases and J by 7 bases. This CDR3 is 14 amino acids long. Germline loops: CDR1 SGHTA, CDR2 FQGNSA. The CDR3, as DNA: TGTGCCAGCAGCGTGACTAGCGGGGGGAATGAGCAGTTCTTC. Translated: CASSVTSGGNEQFF.

The genes are TRBV7-2 and TRBJ2-1; D unclear. The V and J ends lost 4 bases and 0 bases respectively, with 13 bases between them. CDR3 length equals 16 residues. Germline V lookup: CDR1 SGHTA, CDR2 FQGNSA. The CDR3 DNA sequence: TGTGCCAGCAGCTCGACTCGATTGAGCTCCTACAATGAGCAGTTCTTC. It codes for CASSSTRLSSYNEQFF.

The chain uses TRBV2 and TRBJ1-2, with D hard to call. CDR1 SNHLY and CDR2 FYNNEI come from the germline V gene. This CDR3 contains 13 residues. Trimming shortened V by 4 bases and J by 2 bases, and 8 bases separated the two germline ends. CDR3 in DNA: TGTGCCAGCAGTGGTCGGGAGAACTATGGCTACACCTTC. Residues: CASSGRENYGYTF.

The chain is built from TRBV3-1 and TRBJ2-3; TRBD1 matches at 9 bases. Per germline, CDR1 LGHDT and CDR2 YNNKEL (reference sequence). The CDR3 spans 17 residues. V was pared by 1 base and J by 1 base, with 6 bases of the junction left unmatched. The CDR3 is CASSQAGQGSGTDTQYF. CDR3 DNA sequence: TGTGCCAGCAGCCAAGCGGGACAGGGCTCGGGCACAGATACGCAGTATTTT.